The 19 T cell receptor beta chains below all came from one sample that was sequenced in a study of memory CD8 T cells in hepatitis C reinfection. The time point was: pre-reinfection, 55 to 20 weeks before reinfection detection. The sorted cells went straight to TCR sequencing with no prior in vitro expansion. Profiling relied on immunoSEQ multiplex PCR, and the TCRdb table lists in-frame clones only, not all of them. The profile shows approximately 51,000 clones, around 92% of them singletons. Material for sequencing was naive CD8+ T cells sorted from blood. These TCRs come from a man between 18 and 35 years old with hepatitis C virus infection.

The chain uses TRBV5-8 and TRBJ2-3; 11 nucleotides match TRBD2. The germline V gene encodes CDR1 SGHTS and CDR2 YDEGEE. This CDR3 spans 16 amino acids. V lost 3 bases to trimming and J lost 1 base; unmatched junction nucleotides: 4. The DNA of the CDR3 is TGTGCCAGCAGCTACGATAGCGGGAGGGGCACAGATACGCAGTATTTT. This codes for CASSYDSGRGTDTQYF.

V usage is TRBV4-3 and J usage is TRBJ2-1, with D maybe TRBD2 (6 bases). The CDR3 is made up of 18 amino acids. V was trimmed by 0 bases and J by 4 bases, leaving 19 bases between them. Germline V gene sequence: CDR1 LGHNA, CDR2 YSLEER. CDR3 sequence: CASSQDPPGGGGYNEQFF. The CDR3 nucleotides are TGCGCCAGCAGCCAAGACCCCCCCGGCGGTGGAGGGTACAATGAGCAGTTCTTC.

CDR3 DNA: TGTGCCAGCAGTGCTTCGCACAGGGGGTTCGAAGCTTTCTTT. It is translated as CASSASHRGFEAFF. The chain joins TRBV28 to TRBJ1-1; 8 bases map to TRBD1. Germline-derived CDR1 and CDR2 are MDHEN and SYDVKM. V shed 5 bases, J shed 8 bases, and the junction held 10 bases outside the gene matches. This CDR3 spans 14 amino acids.

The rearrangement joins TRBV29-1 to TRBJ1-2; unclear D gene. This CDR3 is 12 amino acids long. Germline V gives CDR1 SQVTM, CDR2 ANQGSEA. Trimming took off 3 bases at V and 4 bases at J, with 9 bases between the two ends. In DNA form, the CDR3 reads TGCAGCGTTGACGAGGGCACCTATGGCTACACCTTC. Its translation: CSVDEGTYGYTF.

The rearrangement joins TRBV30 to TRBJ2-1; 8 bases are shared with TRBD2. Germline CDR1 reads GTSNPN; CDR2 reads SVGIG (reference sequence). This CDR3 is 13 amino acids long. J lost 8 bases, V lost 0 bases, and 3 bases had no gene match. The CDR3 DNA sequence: TGTGCCTGGAGTGTAGTAGCGGGGCATGAGCAGTTCTTC. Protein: CAWSVVAGHEQFF.

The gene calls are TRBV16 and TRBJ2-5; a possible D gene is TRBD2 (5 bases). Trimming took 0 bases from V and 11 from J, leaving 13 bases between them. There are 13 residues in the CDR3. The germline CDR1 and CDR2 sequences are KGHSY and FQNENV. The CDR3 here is CASSQSDIWEQYF. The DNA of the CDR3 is TGTGCCAGCAGCCAATCCGACATTTGGGAGCAGTACTTC.

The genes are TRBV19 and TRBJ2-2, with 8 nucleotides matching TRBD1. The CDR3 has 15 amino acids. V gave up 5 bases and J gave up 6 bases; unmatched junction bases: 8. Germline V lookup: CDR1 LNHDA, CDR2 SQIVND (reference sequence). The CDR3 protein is CASSVRDRGPGELFF. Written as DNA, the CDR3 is TGTGCCAGTAGTGTTCGAGACAGGGGTCCCGGGGAGCTGTTTTTT.

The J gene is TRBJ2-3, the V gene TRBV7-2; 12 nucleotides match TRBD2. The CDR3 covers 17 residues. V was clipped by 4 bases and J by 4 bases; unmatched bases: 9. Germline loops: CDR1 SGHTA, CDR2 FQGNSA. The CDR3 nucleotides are TGTGCCAGCAGCTCCTCTAGCGGGGGGGCCTTAGCAGATACGCAGTATTTT. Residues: CASSSSSGGALADTQYF. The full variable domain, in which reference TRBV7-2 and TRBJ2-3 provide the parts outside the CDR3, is GAGVSQSPSNKVTEKGKDVELRCDPISGHTALYWYRQSLGQGLEFLIYFQGNSAPDKSGLPSDRFSAERTGGSVSTLTIQRTQQEDSAVYLCASSSSSGGALADTQYFGPGTRLTVL.

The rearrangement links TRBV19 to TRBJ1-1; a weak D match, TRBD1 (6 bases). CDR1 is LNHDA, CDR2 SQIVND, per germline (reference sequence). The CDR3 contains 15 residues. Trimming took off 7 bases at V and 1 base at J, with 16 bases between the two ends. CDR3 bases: TGTGCCAGTAAGAGTCGCGGGGGCGAGAACACTGAAGCTTTCTTT. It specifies CASKSRGGENTEAFF.

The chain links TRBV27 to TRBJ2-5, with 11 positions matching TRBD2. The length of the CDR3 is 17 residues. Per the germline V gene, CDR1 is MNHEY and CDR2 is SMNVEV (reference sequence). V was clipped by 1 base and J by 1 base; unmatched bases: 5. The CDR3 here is CASSLFGLAGLQETQYF. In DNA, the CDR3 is TGTGCCAGCAGTTTATTCGGACTAGCGGGCCTCCAAGAGACCCAGTACTTC.

DNA for the CDR3: TGTGCCAGCAGCTTGGATCCGGGAAACTCCTACGAGCAGTACTTC. Its translation: CASSLDPGNSYEQYF. This chain uses TRBV5-4 with TRBJ2-7, with a tentative D call TRBD2 (5 bases). There are 15 residues in the CDR3. Trimming left V 0 bases short and J 0 bases short, with 10 bases between. CDR1 SGHNT and CDR2 YYREEE come from the germline V gene (reference sequence).

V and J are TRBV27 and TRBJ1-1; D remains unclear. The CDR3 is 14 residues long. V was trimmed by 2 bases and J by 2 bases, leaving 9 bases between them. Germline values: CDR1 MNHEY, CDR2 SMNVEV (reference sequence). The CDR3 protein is CASSLALQNTEAFF. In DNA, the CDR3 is TGTGCCAGCAGTTTAGCCTTACAAAACACTGAAGCTTTCTTT.

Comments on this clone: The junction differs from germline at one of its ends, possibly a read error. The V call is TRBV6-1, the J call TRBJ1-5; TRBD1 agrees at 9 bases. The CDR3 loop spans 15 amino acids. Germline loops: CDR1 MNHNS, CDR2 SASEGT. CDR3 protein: CASCEWGQGSQPQHF. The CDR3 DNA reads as TGTGCCAGCTGTGAATGGGGACAGGGTAGCCAGCCCCAGCATTTT.

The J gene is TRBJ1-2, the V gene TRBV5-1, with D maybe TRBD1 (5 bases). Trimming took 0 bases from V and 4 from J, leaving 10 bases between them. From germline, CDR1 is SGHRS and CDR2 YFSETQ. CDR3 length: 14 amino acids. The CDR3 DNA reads TGCGCCAGCAGCTTGGGGACAAGCGCCTATGGCTACACCTTC. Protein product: CASSLGTSAYGYTF. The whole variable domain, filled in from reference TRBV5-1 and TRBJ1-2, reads KAGVTQTPRYLIKTRGQQVTLSCSPISGHRSVSWYQQTPGQGLQFLFEYFSETQRNKGNFPGRFSGRQFSNSRSEMNVSTLELGDSALYLCASSLGTSAYGYTFGSGTRLTVV.

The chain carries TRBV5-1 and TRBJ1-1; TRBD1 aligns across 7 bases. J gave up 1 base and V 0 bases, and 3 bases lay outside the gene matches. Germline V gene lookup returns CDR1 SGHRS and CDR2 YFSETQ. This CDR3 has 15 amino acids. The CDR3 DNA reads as TGCGCCAGCAGCTTGGACCCAGGGGGGAACACTGAAGCTTTCTTT. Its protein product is CASSLDPGGNTEAFF.

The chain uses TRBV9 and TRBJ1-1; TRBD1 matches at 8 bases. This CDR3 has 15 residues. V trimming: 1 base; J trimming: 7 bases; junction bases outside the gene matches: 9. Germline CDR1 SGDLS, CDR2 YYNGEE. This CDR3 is CASSVYGTGGNEAFF. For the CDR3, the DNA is TGTGCCAGCAGCGTATACGGGACAGGTGGGAATGAAGCTTTCTTT.

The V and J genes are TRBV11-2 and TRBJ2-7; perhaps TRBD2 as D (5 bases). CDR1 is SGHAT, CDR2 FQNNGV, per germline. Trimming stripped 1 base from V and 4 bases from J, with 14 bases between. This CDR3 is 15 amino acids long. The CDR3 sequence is CASSLGPEGAYEQYF. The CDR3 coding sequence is TGTGCCAGCAGCTTAGGACCCGAGGGAGCATACGAGCAGTACTTC.

DNA of the CDR3: TGCAGCGTTGACACGGGTTCCCACAATGAGCAGTTCTTC. Encoded protein: CSVDTGSHNEQFF. The rearrangement joins TRBV29-1 to TRBJ2-1, with D unresolved. The V gene's germline CDR1 is SQVTM and CDR2 ANQGSEA. The CDR3 contains 13 residues. V was pared by 3 bases and J by 5 bases, with 11 bases between.

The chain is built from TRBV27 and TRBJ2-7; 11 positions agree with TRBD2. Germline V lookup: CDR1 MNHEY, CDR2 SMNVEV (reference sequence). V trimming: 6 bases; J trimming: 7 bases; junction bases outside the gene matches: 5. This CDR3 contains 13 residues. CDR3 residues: CASRGLAVREQYF. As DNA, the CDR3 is TGTGCCAGCAGGGGACTAGCGGTTAGGGAGCAGTACTTC.